Here is one T cell receptor (beta chain) with its context. Clinicians diagnosed patients from clinical symptoms, serum thyroxine and TRAb, thyroid ultrasound and orbital computed tomography. The CDR3 regions of TCR beta were amplified from RNA transcripts. TCR CDR3 regions were first amplified by RT-PCR with HTBI primers. TCRdb re-derived calls from the multiplex PCR reads in MiXCR, one entry per CDR3 protein. The sample gives hundreds of thousands of distinct CDR3 sequences, around 20% of which show up once; roughly 47% is in the top ten. This entry comes from a study of T cells in Graves' hyperthyroidism and ophthalmopathy. Per the germline V gene, CDR1 is SEHNR and CDR2 is FQNEAQ (reference sequence). The CDR3 loop spans 14 amino acids. The germline V and J ends were trimmed by 4 bases and 4 bases, with 10 bases remaining between them.

The chain carries TRBV7-9 and TRBJ2-2; perhaps TRBD1 as D (6 bases). The receptor comes from a man between 40 and 49 years old with Graves' ophthalmopathy. Sample: blood. CDR3 amino acids: CASSSQGSTGELFF. The CDR3 coding sequence is TGTGCCAGCAGCTCTCAGGGGAGCACCGGGGAGCTGTTTTTT.